This TCR beta chain was observed in a study of response to subunit inactivated influenza vaccine (dated by TCRdb to the late 2010s). A note on the overall study: To follow how T cells responded to a trivalent subunit inactivated influenza vaccine, the researchers relied on deep quantitative profiling of the T cell receptor repertoire.

This clonotype was found many times. Its recognized antigen is unknown. It has no much larger one-base neighbor in the sample; base qualities were not kept. The CDR3 has 14 amino acids, counting the end cysteine and phenylalanine. Just the 42-base CDR3 DNA is kept, in frame starting at base 1. Per the germline V gene (reference sequence), DFQATT is the CDR1 and SNEGSKA is the CDR2. V and J are truncated by 1 base and 3 bases respectively, leaving an intervening sequence of 10 bases. Receptors were amplified or captured by RT-PCR. Sequencing took place on an Illumina HiSeq 2500. The public reads were quality trimmed at Q25 with fastp and then assembled into clones with MiXCR by TCRdb, keeping productive beta chains. Identical CDR3 protein sequences are pooled into one entry, listed with their most common genes and DNA. The sample yields 700,000 to 800,000 distinct CDR3 sequences; about 18% were counted once. Of the sample, about a tenth falls within the top ten clones.

Overall study results and their limits: It was suggested by the authors that each seasonal influenza vaccination may recruit only a limited number of new T cells.

The sequences come from PBMCs from blood, collected 4 to 6 days after vaccination. The V and J segments used are TRBV20-1 and TRBJ2-1; confidence is insufficient to name the D gene. This receptor was identified in a man aged 50-59 years who received an inactivated influenza vaccine. Donor details come from another sample of the same person, matched by shared clones. The CDR3 sequence is CSARARQNYNEQFF. The DNA sequence is TGCAGTGCTAGAGCCAGGCAAAACTACAATGAGCAGTTCTTC.